This TCR beta chain was sequenced for a study of molecular identifiers for immune sequencing clone quantification. Study information: Replicate experiments took RNA from 20,000 or 100,000 naive CD8 cells, divided it five ways and sequenced four. Study-wide results and limits: Sizes of clones that are highly expanded could be underestimated (if identical TCR molecules share a barcode). More than 97% of effector molecules, versus under 1% of naive-cell molecules, belonged to clones above 20 RNA copies.

This clonotype has a handful of counts. The target antigen is unknown. CDR1 and CDR2 (germline): LNHNV, YYDKDF (reference sequence). The CDR3 sequence is 14 residues long. With V trimmed by 5 bases and J by 4 bases, 2 bases remained unmatched. Generation of bulk TCR libraries relied on previously described methods and listed TCR primers. MiXCR, run by TCRdb on the PCR reads, gives a single entry per CDR3 protein. The data show 50,000 to 75,000 distinct CDR3 sequences, over 15% seen once. The chain is built from TRBV15 and TRBJ2-5; the match to TRBD1 covers 12 bases. The TCR comes from a human donor in good health. Some libraries in this study had Jurkat cell RNA spiked in. Specimen: naive CD8+ T cells from blood, with Jurkat cell RNA spiked in. Subset specified: FACS-sorted CD8+CD4-CCR7+CD45RA+ naive T cells. The CDR3 region has the DNA TGTGCCACCAGCGGGACAGGGGGCTCAGAGACCCAGTACTTC. This encodes CATSGTGGSETQYF.